The sequence of this TCR beta chain was determined in a study of blood T cell repertoires in COVID-19. Study at large: The United States, Italy and Spain provided the acute and convalescent COVID-19 samples. The analysed material was cDNA or gDNA that came from T cells, B-cell-depleted T cells, or PBMCs.

During active infection, Seattle patients enrolled and were then monitored through disease. As originally analysed: Reference gene primer amplification yielded estimated nucleated cell counts. The protocol was immunoSEQ multiplex PCR, while the TCRdb copy is restricted to in-frame clones and leaves out a portion. D and trimming were read from the DNA, whereas the V and J calls and clone size are those reported in that table. The data hold 200,000 to 250,000 clones, with roughly 80% observed a single time. Germline V gene data show CDR1 as SGHTA and CDR2 as FQGNSA. The CDR3 spans 13 residues. Unmatched junction bases numbered 7, after V lost 9 bases and J lost 6 bases.

The origin of this receptor is a woman in her seventies with COVID-19, enrolled during active disease. The sample comprised peripheral blood. The chain is built from TRBV7-2 and TRBJ2-1; 8 bases are a match to TRBD2. CDR3 protein: CARTAGVGNEQFF. In nucleotides, the CDR3 is TGTGCCAGAACAGCGGGAGTGGGCAATGAGCAGTTCTTC. Full variable domain (missing parts from reference TRBV7-2 and TRBJ2-1): GAGVSQSPSNKVTEKGKDVELRCDPISGHTALYWYRQSLGQGLEFLIYFQGNSAPDKSGLPSDRFSAERTGGSVSTLTIQRTQQEDSAVYLCARTAGVGNEQFFGPGTRLTVL.